This passage covers 8 T cell receptor beta chains from one sample sequenced in a study of patients and donors after allogeneic stem cell transplantation. TCRdb passed the RT-PCR reads through MiXCR, listing each CDR3 protein once. This sample yields roughly 180,000 distinct CDR3 sequences, of which 41% are seen a single time; about 33% belongs to the top ten. Sequencing was carried out using blood, either unsorted or a sorted T cell fraction (not recorded which). All receptors derive from a human donor who was either an allogeneic HSCT recipient or a stem cell or donor lymphocyte infusion donor (not recorded which). It is not recorded whose cells these are; they may come from a transplant donor.

The chain is built from TRBV20-1 and TRBJ1-1; no firm D call. The germline V gene has CDR1 DFQATT and CDR2 SNEGSKA (reference sequence). Trimming pared 0 bases from V and 0 bases from J, leaving 8 bases between. This CDR3 contains 14 residues. The CDR3 sequence: CSARDDILNTEAFF. The CDR3 DNA reads TGCAGTGCTAGAGATGACATTCTGAACACTGAAGCTTTCTTT.

For the CDR3, the DNA is TGCGCCAGCAGCTTGGCGGGACAGACGAACACTGAAGCTTTCTTT. Translation: CASSLAGQTNTEAFF. This chain links TRBV5-1 with TRBJ1-1; TRBD1 matches 7 bases. Germline V gene lookup returns CDR1 SGHRS and CDR2 YFSETQ. CDR3 length equals 15 residues. The V and J ends lost 0 bases and 1 base, in that order; junction bases with no gene match: 3. The full variable domain, its missing parts supplied by reference TRBV5-1 and TRBJ1-1, is KAGVTQTPRYLIKTRGQQVTLSCSPISGHRSVSWYQQTPGQGLQFLFEYFSETQRNKGNFPGRFSGRQFSNSRSEMNVSTLELGDSALYLCASSLAGQTNTEAFFGQGTRLTVV.

V gene TRBV27 combines with J gene TRBJ1-1; 7 bases align to TRBD1. CDR1 and CDR2 (germline): MNHEY, SMNVEV (reference sequence). The length of the CDR3 is 13 residues. With 5 bases clipped from V and 5 bases from J, the junction kept 5 bases outside the gene matches. The CDR3: CASSTAGGTEAFF. The CDR3 DNA follows: TGTGCCAGCAGTACAGCAGGGGGAACTGAAGCTTTCTTT.

The chain joins TRBV4-3 to TRBJ2-1; D tentatively reads TRBD1 or TRBD2 (5 bases each). Trimming stripped 0 bases from V and 4 bases from J, with 22 bases between. From germline, CDR1 is LGHNA and CDR2 YSLEER. The CDR3 extends over 19 amino acids. CDR3 amino acids: CASSQDVWAWGIPYNEQFF. The CDR3 DNA reads as TGCGCCAGCAGCCAAGATGTATGGGCGTGGGGGATCCCTTACAATGAGCAGTTCTTC.

The chain employs TRBV7-8 and TRBJ2-1, with 15 bases identical to TRBD2. After removal of 5 bases from V and 1 base from J, the junction contained 6 bases not matched to a gene. CDR1 and CDR2 (germline): SGHVS, FQNEAQ. This CDR3 has 18 residues. The CDR3 region has the DNA TGTGCCAGCAGCCCTCCGGGACTAGCGGGAGGTTCCTACAATGAGCAGTTCTTC. Its translation: CASSPPGLAGGSYNEQFF. The complete variable domain, with remaining parts taken from reference TRBV7-8 and TRBJ2-1, reads GAGVSQSPRYKVAKRGQDVALRCDPISGHVSLFWYQQALGQGPEFLTYFQNEAQLDKSGLPSDRFFAERPEGSVSTLKIQRTQQEDSAVYLCASSPPGLAGGSYNEQFFGPGTRLTVL.

The J gene is TRBJ1-1, the V gene TRBV29-1, with a weak D call TRBD1 (6 bases). Germline V lookup: CDR1 SQVTM, CDR2 ANQGSEA. This CDR3 spans 14 amino acids. The germline V and J ends were trimmed by 4 bases and 3 bases, with 15 bases remaining between them. CDR3 in amino acids: CSVASRGVDTEAFF. CDR3 nucleotide sequence: TGCAGCGTTGCTTCCAGGGGCGTGGACACTGAAGCTTTCTTT.

V gene TRBV4-3 combines with J gene TRBJ1-6, with D hard to call. Germline CDR1 reads LGHNA; CDR2 reads YSLEER. The ends were cut back, 0 bases at V and 8 bases at J, with 11 bases in the middle. This CDR3 contains 15 residues. The CDR3 DNA reads as TGCGCCAGCAGCCAAGATCCGGACCTCTATTCACCCCTCCACTTT. This gives the protein CASSQDPDLYSPLHF.

The chain is built from TRBV5-5 and TRBJ2-5; TRBD1 matches 10 bases. J lost 5 bases, V lost 1 base, and 11 bases had no gene match. The CDR3 runs to 17 residues. Germline V gene lookup returns CDR1 SGHKS and CDR2 YYEKEE (reference sequence). CDR3 DNA sequence: TGTGCCAGCAGCTTGTGGGGCTACGGGACAGGGGAGGAGACCCAGTACTTC. Amino acids: CASSLWGYGTGEETQYF.